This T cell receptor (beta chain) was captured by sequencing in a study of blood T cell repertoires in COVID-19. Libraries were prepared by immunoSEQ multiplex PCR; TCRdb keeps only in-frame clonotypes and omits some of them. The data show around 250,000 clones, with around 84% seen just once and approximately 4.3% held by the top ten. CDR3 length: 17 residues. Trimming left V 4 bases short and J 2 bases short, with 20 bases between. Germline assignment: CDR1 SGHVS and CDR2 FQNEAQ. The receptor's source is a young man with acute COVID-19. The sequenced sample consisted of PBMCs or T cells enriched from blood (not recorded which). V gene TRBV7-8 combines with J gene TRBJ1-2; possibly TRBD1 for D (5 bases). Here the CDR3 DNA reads TGTGCCAGCAGCTCGGAGGGGCGCGGGCCCCAAAACTATGGCTACACCTTC. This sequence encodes CASSSEGRGPQNYGYTF.